A single sample is the source of the 31 T cell receptor beta chains below, sequenced in a study of blood T cell repertoires in COVID-19. Assay: immunoSEQ multiplex PCR; the TCRdb copy retains only in-frame clones and omits some. Of about 10,000 clones listed, 89% are singletons. What was sequenced was peripheral blood. The receptors were gathered from a human donor in a cohort sampled during active COVID-19.

The rearrangement joins TRBV11-2 to TRBJ2-7, with no clear D. The CDR3 spans 11 residues. Per the germline V gene, CDR1 is SGHAT and CDR2 is FQNNGV. V was trimmed by 5 bases and J by 3 bases, leaving 5 bases between them. CDR3 in DNA: TGTGCCAGCAGCCTCCGCTACGAGCAGTACTTC. Translated, it gives CASSLRYEQYF. The full variable domain, rest sourced from reference TRBV11-2 and TRBJ2-7, is EAGVAQSPRYKIIEKRQSVAFWCNPISGHATLYWYQQILGQGPKLLIQFQNNGVVDDSQLPKDRFSAERLKGVDSTLKIQPAKLEDSAVYLCASSLRYEQYFGPGTRLTVT.

V and J are TRBV2 and TRBJ2-2; 8 bases fit TRBD2. The CDR3 has 14 residues. Losses at the gene ends were 10 bases for V and 6 bases for J; bases not matched to a gene: 10. Germline lookup yields CDR1 SNHLY and CDR2 FYNNEI. CDR3 sequence: CAIPGLEQSGELFF. Here the CDR3 DNA reads TGTGCCATCCCGGGACTAGAACAATCCGGGGAGCTGTTTTTT.

The rearrangement joins TRBV19 to TRBJ2-2, with 7 positions matching TRBD1. The CDR3 is 15 amino acids. The trim removed 3 bases at V and 2 bases at J, leaving 3 bases unmatched. CDR1 is LNHDA, CDR2 SQIVND, per germline (reference sequence). As DNA, the CDR3 is TGTGCCAGTAGTATCCCAGGGGGAAACACCGGGGAGCTGTTTTTT. This translates into CASSIPGGNTGELFF. Full variable domain (remainder filled in from reference TRBV19 and TRBJ2-2): DGGITQSPKYLFRKEGQNVTLSCEQNLNHDAMYWYRQDPGQGLRLIYYSQIVNDFQKGDIAEGYSVSREKKESFPLTVTSAQKNPTAFYLCASSIPGGNTGELFFGEGSRLTVL.

The V call is TRBV5-4, the J call TRBJ2-1; the D gene is possibly TRBD2 (6 bases). Germline loops: CDR1 SGHNT, CDR2 YYREEE (reference sequence). This CDR3 region has 15 residues. With 5 bases removed from V and 3 bases from J, the gap between germline ends came to 15 bases. This CDR3 reads CASRADLGGYNEQFF. DNA of the CDR3: TGTGCCAGCAGGGCTGACCTCGGGGGCTACAATGAGCAGTTCTTC.

V is TRBV24-1 and J is TRBJ2-5; 7 nucleotides match TRBD2. The CDR3 loop spans 14 amino acids. Trimming took 4 bases from V and 4 from J; bases not matched to a gene: 5. In germline, CDR1 is KGHDR, CDR2 SFDVKD. CDR3: CATSDSGVIETQYF. CDR3 nucleotides: TGTGCCACCAGTGACAGCGGGGTAATAGAGACCCAGTACTTC.

CDR3 nucleotide sequence: TGTGCCAGCAGCACCGGACAGGGGGCCTACGAGCAGTACTTC. It codes for CASSTGQGAYEQYF. The chain combines TRBV7-3 with TRBJ2-7; TRBD1 matches 10 bases. The CDR3 has 14 amino acids. Germline V gene lookup returns CDR1 SGHTA and CDR2 FQGTGA. The trim removed 5 bases at V and 2 bases at J, leaving 3 bases unmatched.

The genes are TRBV5-6 and TRBJ2-1, with a weak D call TRBD2 (5 bases). Trimming took off 0 bases at V and 2 bases at J, with 9 bases between the two ends. CDR1 is SGHDT and CDR2 is YYEEEE in the germline V gene. This CDR3 is built from 15 residues. CDR3 region: CASSLGPEAYNEQFF. Written as DNA, the CDR3 is TGTGCCAGCAGCTTGGGCCCGGAGGCCTACAATGAGCAGTTCTTC.

J is TRBJ2-7 and V is TRBV11-3, with D perhaps matching TRBD1 (6 bases). Trimming stripped 3 bases from V and 2 bases from J, with 26 bases between. This CDR3 has 19 residues. Germline V lookup: CDR1 SGHNT, CDR2 YENEEA. This CDR3 reads CASSLADRKQGFPPYEQYF. The CDR3 DNA reads as TGTGCCAGCAGCTTGGCTGACCGCAAACAGGGTTTTCCCCCCTACGAGCAGTACTTC.

This clone has a single count. The V call is TRBV4-2, the J call TRBJ2-3; 10 bases are shared with TRBD2. The V and J ends lost 0 bases and 5 bases, in that order; junction bases with no gene match: 8. This CDR3 spans 17 amino acids. CDR1 and CDR2 (germline): LGHNA, YNFKEQ. Written as DNA, the CDR3 is TGTGCCAGCAGCCAAGAAGCCAGCGGGGGGGCCGGAGATACGCAGTATTTT. Translating it yields CASSQEASGGAGDTQYF.

This chain uses TRBV7-9 with TRBJ2-7, with 10 positions matching TRBD2. Germline V gene data show CDR1 as SEHNR and CDR2 as FQNEAQ (reference sequence). This CDR3 spans 14 amino acids. V was clipped by 5 bases and J by 7 bases; unmatched bases: 8. The chain's CDR3 is CASSASGGALEQYF. The CDR3 DNA reads as TGTGCCAGCAGCGCTAGCGGGGGAGCCCTTGAGCAGTACTTC.

V and J are TRBV6-4 and TRBJ1-2, with 8 positions matching TRBD1. CDR1 is MRHNA, CDR2 SNTAGT, per germline. The CDR3 loop spans 18 amino acids. Trimming took 5 bases from V and 3 from J; bases not matched to a gene: 17. The CDR3 nucleotides are TGTGCCAGCAGTTCATTCGAGGTTAAGACAGGGGAGGACTATGGCTACACCTTC. Amino acids: CASSSFEVKTGEDYGYTF.

The chain joins TRBV11-2 to TRBJ2-1; TRBD1 matches 11 bases. This CDR3 contains 16 residues. Germline V lookup: CDR1 SGHAT, CDR2 FQNNGV. The trim removed 7 bases at V and 6 bases at J, leaving 11 bases unmatched. The DNA for the CDR3 is TGTGCCAGCATCCCTCTGGCCGGGACAGGGGGCAATGAGCAGTTCTTC. This translates into CASIPLAGTGGNEQFF.

The rearrangement uses TRBV19 and TRBJ2-3, with 9 nucleotides matching TRBD1. Germline V gene lookup returns CDR1 LNHDA and CDR2 SQIVND (reference sequence). The ends lost 6 bases at V and 3 bases at J; junction bases unmatched: 13. CDR3 length: 17 residues. CDR3 in DNA: TGTGCCAGTAGGCGAACCTCACAAGGACAGGGGACAGATACGCAGTATTTT. Its translation: CASRRTSQGQGTDTQYF. The full variable domain, with the rest looked up from reference TRBV19 and TRBJ2-3, is DGGITQSPKYLFRKEGQNVTLSCEQNLNHDAMYWYRQDPGQGLRLIYYSQIVNDFQKGDIAEGYSVSREKKESFPLTVTSAQKNPTAFYLCASRRTSQGQGTDTQYFGPGTRLTVL.

The J gene is TRBJ1-2, the V gene TRBV5-8; 10 nucleotides line up with TRBD1. The CDR3 covers 13 residues. Trimming cost V 3 bases and J 6 bases; bases outside gene matches: 2. Germline V gene sequence: CDR1 SGHTS, CDR2 YDEGEE. CDR3 amino acids: CASSWTGGNGYTF. The CDR3 DNA reads as TGTGCCAGCAGCTGGACAGGGGGGAATGGCTACACCTTC.

This chain joins TRBV6-5 and TRBJ2-7; D is possibly TRBD1 (5 bases). Germline V gives CDR1 MNHEY, CDR2 SVGAGI. The CDR3 length is 15 residues. Trimming removed 5 bases at V and 5 bases at J, with 19 bases between. In DNA, the CDR3 is TGTGCCAGCAGTCCACGGACACCTAGGCTCCACGAGCAGTACTTC. Translating it yields CASSPRTPRLHEQYF.

This chain joins TRBV27 and TRBJ2-3, with D perhaps matching TRBD2 (5 bases). The length of the CDR3 is 15 residues. Germline V gene lookup returns CDR1 MNHEY and CDR2 SMNVEV (reference sequence). V gave up 3 bases and J gave up 1 base, with 11 bases separating them. The CDR3 spells CASSLAVGGTDTQYF. The CDR3 DNA reads as TGTGCCAGCAGTTTGGCGGTCGGGGGCACAGATACGCAGTATTTT.

The V call is TRBV4-1, the J call TRBJ1-2; weak D call: TRBD1 (5 bases). Per germline, CDR1 MGHRA and CDR2 YSYEKL. Trimming cost V 4 bases and J 0 bases, with 12 bases left between them. CDR3 length equals 15 residues. The CDR3 here is CASSPTGTPNYGYTF. Written as DNA, the CDR3 is TGCGCCAGCAGCCCTACCGGGACTCCTAACTATGGCTACACCTTC.

The chain uses TRBV19 and TRBJ2-4, with D perhaps TRBD1 (5 bases). The CDR3 loop spans 15 amino acids. Deletions cut 6 bases from V and 3 bases from J, with 15 bases between. Germline V gene sequence: CDR1 LNHDA, CDR2 SQIVND (reference sequence). DNA of the CDR3: TGTGCCAGTAGCTACAGGTGGTTGGACAAAAACATTCAGTACTTC. Translated: CASSYRWLDKNIQYF.

V usage is TRBV2 and J usage is TRBJ2-5; D is undetermined. The V and J ends lost 5 bases and 5 bases respectively, with 9 bases between them. CDR1 and CDR2 (germline): SNHLY, FYNNEI. The CDR3 sequence is 12 residues long. The CDR3 reads CASSRVAETQYF. The CDR3 region has the DNA TGTGCCAGCAGTAGAGTCGCGGAGACCCAGTACTTC.

V is TRBV6-6 and J is TRBJ1-1; D might be TRBD1 (5 bases). Deletions cut 0 bases from V and 5 bases from J, with 10 bases between. The CDR3 is 14 residues long. Per the germline V gene, CDR1 is MNHNY and CDR2 is SVGAGI (reference sequence). The DNA for the CDR3 is TGTGCCAGCAGTTACTCGTGGGGGGAGACTGAAGCTTTCTTT. Translation gives CASSYSWGETEAFF.

The rearrangement uses TRBV27 and TRBJ2-7; D remains unclear. Trimming stripped 7 bases from V and 0 bases from J, with 7 bases between. This CDR3 contains 12 residues. Germline CDR1 and CDR2: MNHEY and SMNVEV (reference sequence). CDR3: CASMSSSYEQYF. Written as DNA, the CDR3 is TGTGCCAGCATGTCTAGCTCCTACGAGCAGTACTTC.

The genes are TRBV28 and TRBJ1-5; a weak D match, TRBD1 (5 bases). CDR3 length equals 15 residues. Germline values: CDR1 MDHEN, CDR2 SYDVKM. V lost 7 bases to trimming and J lost 2 bases, with 15 bases between them. The CDR3 loop reads CASTQALGGNQPQHF. DNA of the CDR3: TGTGCCAGCACTCAGGCCCTAGGGGGCAATCAGCCCCAGCATTTT.

A single count supports this clone. The chain combines TRBV29-1 with TRBJ2-2; TRBD2 is a possible D gene (5 bases). In germline, CDR1 is SQVTM, CDR2 ANQGSEA. Trimming took 5 bases from V and 1 from J, leaving 11 bases between them. The CDR3 is made up of 14 amino acids. The CDR3 bases are TGCAGCGTTTTATCCGGACTGAACACCGGGGAGCTGTTTTTT. Its translation: CSVLSGLNTGELFF.

The rearrangement links TRBV2 to TRBJ2-4; D is uncertain. CDR3 length: 15 amino acids. Germline assignment: CDR1 SNHLY and CDR2 FYNNEI. V was clipped by 3 bases and J by 0 bases, with 9 bases between them. CDR3 residues: CASSEAQLAKNIQYF. CDR3 coding DNA: TGTGCCAGCAGTGAGGCACAGCTAGCCAAAAACATTCAGTACTTC.

This chain uses TRBV5-1 with TRBJ2-1; D might be TRBD1 (5 bases). CDR1 is SGHRS and CDR2 is YFSETQ in the germline V gene. This CDR3 contains 15 residues. Trimming pared 0 bases from V and 1 base from J, leaving 8 bases between. The CDR3 region has the DNA TGCGCCAGCAGCTTGGCGCCAGGGTCCTACAATGAGCAGTTCTTC. Amino acid sequence: CASSLAPGSYNEQFF. The whole variable domain, filled in from reference TRBV5-1 and TRBJ2-1, reads KAGVTQTPRYLIKTRGQQVTLSCSPISGHRSVSWYQQTPGQGLQFLFEYFSETQRNKGNFPGRFSGRQFSNSRSEMNVSTLELGDSALYLCASSLAPGSYNEQFFGPGTRLTVL.

The DNA of the CDR3 is TGTGCCAGCAGCTTATTCACAGGGGGTCCCTCGAACACCGGGGAGCTGTTTTTT. Its translation is CASSLFTGGPSNTGELFF. The chain combines TRBV7-3 with TRBJ2-2; 8 positions match TRBD1. CDR1 and CDR2 (germline): SGHTA, FQGTGA. This CDR3 has 18 amino acids. After removal of 2 bases from V and 0 bases from J, the junction contained 8 bases not matched to a gene.

V usage is TRBV5-1 and J usage is TRBJ1-3, with 11 bases aligning to TRBD1. J gave up 2 bases and V 3 bases, and 10 bases lay outside the gene matches. This CDR3 is 18 amino acids long. Per germline, CDR1 SGHRS and CDR2 YFSETQ. The CDR3 nucleotides read TGCGCCAGCAGCTCGGGACAGGGGGACTCTTTAGCTGGAAACACCATATATTTT. Its translation: CASSSGQGDSLAGNTIYF.

This chain uses TRBV15 with TRBJ1-2; TRBD1 matches 7 bases. The germline CDR1 and CDR2 sequences are LNHNV and YYDKDF (reference sequence). V lost 0 bases and J lost 7; bases outside the gene matches: 11. The CDR3 length is 16 residues. The CDR3 coding sequence is TGTGCCACCAGCAGAGATCCCCAAGGGGGCGGTGGTGGCTACACCTTC. This translates into CATSRDPQGGGGGYTF. Combining the CDR3 with reference TRBV15 and TRBJ1-2 gives the whole variable domain DAMVIQNPRYQVTQFGKPVTLSCSQTLNHNVMYWYQQKSSQAPKLLFHYYDKDFNNEADTPDNFQSRRPNTSFCFLDIRSPGLGDTAMYLCATSRDPQGGGGGYTFGSGTRLTVV.

The J gene is TRBJ2-3, the V gene TRBV11-2; 11 nucleotides match TRBD2. The germline gives CDR1 SGHAT, CDR2 FQNNGV. The CDR3 spans 19 residues. V lost 3 bases, J lost 0 bases, and 11 bases stayed unmatched. The CDR3 DNA follows: TGTGCCAGCAGCTTTATCGAACTAGCGGGGGTATCTAGCACAGATACGCAGTATTTT. Protein product: CASSFIELAGVSSTDTQYF.

The chain joins TRBV2 to TRBJ2-1, with 7 bases lining up with TRBD1. Germline V lookup: CDR1 SNHLY, CDR2 FYNNEI. The CDR3 contains 14 residues. J was trimmed by 0 bases and V by 8 bases; bases with no gene match: 4. The CDR3 nucleotides are TGTGCCAGCGCAGGGGACAGCTCCTACAATGAGCAGTTCTTC. Translation: CASAGDSSYNEQFF.

The chain uses TRBV12-2 and TRBJ2-1; TRBD2 is the table's D call, not checked against the DNA. TRBV12-2 is assigned pseudogene status. There are 19 residues in the CDR3. The CDR3 DNA sequence: TGTGCAAGTCGCCCGTGGACTAGCGGGGGCCCCCTCTCCTACAATGAGCAGTTCTTC. Translation gives CASRPWTSGGPLSYNEQFF.